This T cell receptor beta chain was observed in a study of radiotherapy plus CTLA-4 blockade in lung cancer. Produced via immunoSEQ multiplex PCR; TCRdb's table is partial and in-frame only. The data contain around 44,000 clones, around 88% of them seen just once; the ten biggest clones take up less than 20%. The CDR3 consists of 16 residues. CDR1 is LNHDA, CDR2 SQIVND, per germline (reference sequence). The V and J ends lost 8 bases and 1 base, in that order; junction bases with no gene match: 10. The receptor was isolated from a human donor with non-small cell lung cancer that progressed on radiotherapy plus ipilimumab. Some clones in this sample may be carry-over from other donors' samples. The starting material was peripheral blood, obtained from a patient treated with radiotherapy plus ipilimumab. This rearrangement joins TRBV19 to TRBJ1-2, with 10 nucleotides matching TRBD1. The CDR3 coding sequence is TGTGCCAGTCTTTCTCCCCGGACAGGGGGTAACTATGGCTACACCTTC. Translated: CASLSPRTGGNYGYTF.